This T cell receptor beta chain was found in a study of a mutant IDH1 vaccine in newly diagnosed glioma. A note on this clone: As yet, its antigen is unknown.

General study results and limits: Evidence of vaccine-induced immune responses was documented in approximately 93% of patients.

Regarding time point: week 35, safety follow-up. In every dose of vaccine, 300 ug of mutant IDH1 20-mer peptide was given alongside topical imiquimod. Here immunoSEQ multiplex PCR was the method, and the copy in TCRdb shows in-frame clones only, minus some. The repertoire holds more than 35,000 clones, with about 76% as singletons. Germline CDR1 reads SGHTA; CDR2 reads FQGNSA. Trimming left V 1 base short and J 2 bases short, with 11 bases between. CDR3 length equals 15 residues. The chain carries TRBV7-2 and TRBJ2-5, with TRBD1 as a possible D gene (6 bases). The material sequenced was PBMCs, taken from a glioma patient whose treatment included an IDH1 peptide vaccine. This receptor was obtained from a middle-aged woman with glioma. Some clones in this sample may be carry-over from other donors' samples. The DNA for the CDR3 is TGTGCCAGCAGCTTAGTTAGGGGGATACAAGAGACCCAGTACTTC. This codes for CASSLVRGIQETQYF.